This is a list of T cell receptor beta chains from one sample in a study of early T cells in non-severe SARS-CoV-2 infection. TCRdb itself ran the 5' RACE reads through MiXCR, one entry per CDR3 protein. Counted here are tens of thousands of distinct CDR3 sequences, around an eighth occurring once; the ten biggest clones make up less than 8.5%. The sample was whole blood. The receptors here all came from an adult who was a healthcare worker with PCR-confirmed SARS-CoV-2 infection or an uninfected control (not recorded which). CDR3s include the opening cysteine and the closing phenylalanine or tryptophan. The D gene is left open where the match is weak. Part of the rows lack a size; the others show once, few, many or a class for expanded clones.

CDR3nt	CDR3aa	d_gene	j_gene	v_gene	abundance
TGTGCCAGCAGTTACGTGACTAGCGGGAGGACAGCCTACAATGAGCAGTTCTTC	CASSYVTSGRTAYNEQFF	TRBD2	TRBJ2-1	TRBV6-2/TRBV6-3	few
TGTGCCAGCAGCGTAGAAGGGGGACCCTCCAACATTCAGTACTTC	CASSVEGGPSNIQYF	NA	TRBJ2-4	TRBV9	NA
TGTGCCAGCAGTGGGAGGGCGGGCAATCAGCCCCAGCATTTT	CASSGRAGNQPQHF	NA	TRBJ1-5	TRBV2	few
TGCAGTGCTAGCGCCCTCACAGATACGCAGTATTTT	CSASALTDTQYF	NA	TRBJ2-3	TRBV20-1	few
TGTGCCAGTACCCGGACCGATTATAATTCACCCCTCCACTTT	CASTRTDYNSPLHF	NA	TRBJ1-6	TRBV19	NA
TGTGCCAGCAGCCAAGACAAGGGCCATCAGCCCCAGCATTTT	CASSQDKGHQPQHF	NA	TRBJ1-5	TRBV3-1	few
TGTGCCAGCAGCTTAAACAGCGGAGCAACCGGGGAGCTGTTTTTT	CASSLNSGATGELFF	NA	TRBJ2-2	TRBV7-6	many
TGTGCCATCAGTGAGTCGTGGACAGGCCACGAGCAGTACTTC	CAISESWTGHEQYF	TRBD1	TRBJ2-7	TRBV10-3	NA
TGTGCCAGCAGCGAAGACTTCCTACTAGCGGAATACGATGAGCAGTTCTTC	CASSEDFLLAEYDEQFF	TRBD2	TRBJ2-1	TRBV7-9	NA
TGTGCCAGCAGCTGGGGCGGGGGAAGGGAGTCCTACAATGAGCAGTTCTTC	CASSWGGGRESYNEQFF	TRBD2	TRBJ2-1	TRBV5-4	NA
TGTGCCAGCAGCCCAACAGGCGGACAGGGGAAGCTGTTTTTT	CASSPTGGQGKLFF	TRBD1	TRBJ2-2	TRBV11-2	many
TGCAGCGTCAGGGGGAGGACGTCCGATGAGCAGTACTTC	CSVRGRTSDEQYF	NA	TRBJ2-7	TRBV29-1	NA
TGCAGTGGGCTTTCGACTAGCGGATACAATGAGCAGTTCTTC	CSGLSTSGYNEQFF	TRBD2	TRBJ2-1	TRBV20-1	NA
TGTGCCAGTAGAGAGGGGGGCGCCGGGTGGCCCCAGCATTTT	CASREGGAGWPQHF	NA	TRBJ1-5	TRBV19	few
TGTGCCTGGAGTGTCGGGACTACTCGGTCCGGGGAGCTGTTTTTT	CAWSVGTTRSGELFF	TRBD2	TRBJ2-2	TRBV30	NA
TGTGCTAGTGGTTGGGGGTGGGAGCAGTTCTTC	CASGWGWEQFF	NA	TRBJ2-1	TRBV12-5	many
TGTGCCAGCAAAAGTACTAGCGTTTACGAGCAGTACTTC	CASKSTSVYEQYF	TRBD2	TRBJ2-7	TRBV2	many
TGTGCCAGCAGATTTGGGGGCCATAATTCACCCCTCCACTTT	CASRFGGHNSPLHF	NA	TRBJ1-6	TRBV12-3/TRBV12-4	NA
TGTGCCACTGGATCGACAGGGACCTATGGCTACACCTTC	CATGSTGTYGYTF	TRBD1	TRBJ1-2	TRBV19	few
TGCGCCAGCAGCTTGCTGGTCGGATCCTACAAGCAGTACTTC	CASSLLVGSYKQYF	NA	TRBJ2-7	TRBV5-1	NA
TGTGCCACCAGCAGAGATATAGGGGGCTATAGCAATCAGCCCCAGCATTTT	CATSRDIGGYSNQPQHF	TRBD1	TRBJ1-5	TRBV15	many
TGTGCCAGCAGCTTGGGAAGCCAGCCCCAGCATTTT	CASSLGSQPQHF	NA	TRBJ1-5	TRBV5-5	medium-sized
TGTGCCAGCAGTTACGAACAACAAACATGGGCGGGAGGGCTCTCCCATGAGCAGTTCTTC	CASSYEQQTWAGGLSHEQFF	TRBD2	TRBJ2-1	TRBV27	NA
TGTGCCAGCAGGTATCTAGCGGGAGTGAGTGACGAGACCCAGTACTTC	CASRYLAGVSDETQYF	TRBD2	TRBJ2-5	TRBV4-2	few
TGTGCCAGCAGCTTAGCGAGCTACGGGGAGCTGTTTTTT	CASSLASYGELFF	NA	TRBJ2-2	TRBV11-2	few
TGTGCCAGCAGCCAGGGCTGGGGACGTGGAGCTGAAGCTTTCTTT	CASSQGWGRGAEAFF	NA	TRBJ1-1	TRBV3-1	few
TGTGCCAGCAGCCAAGATGGAACGGGGTACGAGCAGTACTTC	CASSQDGTGYEQYF	NA	TRBJ2-7	TRBV4-2	NA
TGTGCCAGCAGTTCAAACAGGGGCTTCGCTGGAAACACCATATATTTT	CASSSNRGFAGNTIYF	TRBD1	TRBJ1-3	TRBV5-4	many
TGTGCCAGCAGCGCCCCATACAGGGGGGGCAATGAGCAGTTCTTC	CASSAPYRGGNEQFF	NA	TRBJ2-1	TRBV7-9	NA
TGCAGTGCTTTTGCTAGCGGACCTAGCTACGAGCAGTACTTC	CSAFASGPSYEQYF	TRBD2	TRBJ2-7	TRBV20-1	many
TGCAGCGTTGTCATCGGGGTCGAGCAGTACTTC	CSVVIGVEQYF	NA	TRBJ2-7	TRBV29-1	few
TGTGCCAGCAGCTCCCACCGGGGGGAGTTATTCTTC	CASSSHRGELFF	TRBD2	TRBJ2-7	TRBV9	many
TGCAGCGTTGGTCGCGGGAGCTACAATGAGCAGTTCTTC	CSVGRGSYNEQFF	TRBD2	TRBJ2-1	TRBV29-1	few
TGTGCCAGCAGTTTTGGGGGCCAGGGGTCCCCCCAGGTGGAGCAGTACTTC	CASSFGGQGSPQVEQYF	NA	TRBJ2-7	TRBV27	few
TGTGCCAGCAGCCAAGGTGGCGAGGGGAATCAGCCCCAGCATTTT	CASSQGGEGNQPQHF	NA	TRBJ1-5	TRBV3-1	NA
TGTGCCATCACGTCGGGCACTAATGAAAAACTGTTTTTT	CAITSGTNEKLFF	NA	TRBJ1-4	TRBV10-3	many
TGCGCCAGCAGCTTGGCAACGGAATTCTACGAGCAGTACTTC	CASSLATEFYEQYF	NA	TRBJ2-7	TRBV5-1	few
TGTGCCAGCAGTTTCCGACAGGGGGATGGAAACACCATATATTTT	CASSFRQGDGNTIYF	TRBD1	TRBJ1-3	TRBV6-6	NA
TGCAGCGTTGACCGGACAGTTCAAGAGACCCAGTACTTC	CSVDRTVQETQYF	NA	TRBJ2-5	TRBV29-1	NA
TGCAGCGTTGATGGGGGTAGCGGGAGCCCCGATACGCAGTATTTT	CSVDGGSGSPDTQYF	TRBD2	TRBJ2-3	TRBV29-1	NA